This entry concerns a single TCR beta chain. These data belong to a study of blood T cell repertoires in COVID-19. Trimming left V 8 bases short and J 1 base short, with 11 bases between. The CDR3 contains 13 residues. CDR1 and CDR2 from the germline V gene are LNHDA and SQIVND (reference sequence). Sequenced by immunoSEQ multiplex PCR; TCRdb stores in-frame clones only, minus some. This table has roughly 200,000 clones, more than 80% appearing once. The clonotype originates from a woman younger than 45 with COVID-19, enrolled during active disease. The chain is built from TRBV19 and TRBJ1-1; no clear D gene. The specimen sequenced was peripheral blood. The CDR3 bases are TGTGCCAGTGGCCTCGCCAGGAACACTGAAGCTTTCTTT. Translated, it gives CASGLARNTEAFF.